Listed below are T cell receptor beta chains from one sample, sequenced in a study of preoperative IRX-2 immunotherapy in early breast cancer. Data came from immunoSEQ multiplex PCR; TCRdb stores just in-frame clones and leaves some out. Among 35,000 to 40,000 clones, roughly 82% were seen once, and the ten largest hold approximately 1.5%. Sequencing was performed on lymph node tissue, taken after IRX-2 immunotherapy. All receptors derive from a human donor with breast cancer. CDR3s include the opening cysteine and the closing phenylalanine or tryptophan. The order of the fields is J gene, V gene, CDR3 protein.

j_call: TRBJ2-7; v_call: TRBV2; cdr3_aa: CASSEMSPGQGYEQYF
j_call: TRBJ1-2; v_call: TRBV6-8; cdr3_aa: CASRLVRENYGYTF
j_call: TRBJ2-7; v_call: TRBV30; cdr3_aa: CAWSRDRGSYEQYF
j_call: TRBJ2-1; v_call: TRBV5-1; cdr3_aa: CASSDSLQSSYNEQFF
j_call: TRBJ2-3; v_call: TRBV1; cdr3_aa: CASSHYGQGLTDTQYF
j_call: TRBJ2-1; v_call: TRBV19; cdr3_aa: CASREIRGGGYNEQFF
j_call: TRBJ1-5; v_call: TRBV19; cdr3_aa: CASQHRGQNSNQPQHF
j_call: TRBJ1-5; v_call: TRBV6-8; cdr3_aa: CASSYLGRSQPQHF
j_call: TRBJ1-2; v_call: TRBV11-3; cdr3_aa: CASSLDSRGADDGYTF
j_call: TRBJ1-4; v_call: TRBV11-3; cdr3_aa: CASRLGGSNEKLFF
j_call: TRBJ2-1; v_call: TRBV19; cdr3_aa: CASSDRGGPSDEQFF
j_call: TRBJ2-3; v_call: TRBV2; cdr3_aa: CASSHPGLAADTQYF
j_call: TRBJ1-6; v_call: TRBV6-8; cdr3_aa: CASSYPGFSPLHF
j_call: TRBJ2-2; v_call: TRBV6-8; cdr3_aa: CASKKTGQGFAGELFF
j_call: TRBJ2-2; v_call: TRBV5-1; cdr3_aa: CASSLGPGQGGTGELFF
j_call: TRBJ1-5; v_call: TRBV6-8; cdr3_aa: CASKPRAGTYSNQPQHF
j_call: TRBJ1-4; v_call: TRBV11-3; cdr3_aa: CASSQQFPGTGTLKLFF
j_call: TRBJ1-6; v_call: TRBV6-8; cdr3_aa: CASSYSSIRSNSPLHF
j_call: TRBJ1-2; v_call: TRBV9; cdr3_aa: CASRPAAGPRGYTF
j_call: TRBJ1-1; v_call: TRBV19; cdr3_aa: CASSKGNNREAFF
j_call: TRBJ1-5; v_call: TRBV6-8; cdr3_aa: CAISTGKDQPQHF
j_call: TRBJ2-1; v_call: TRBV15; cdr3_aa: CATSRGSGRNNEQFF
j_call: TRBJ2-3; v_call: TRBV15; cdr3_aa: CATSRGQGFADTQYF
j_call: TRBJ2-7; v_call: TRBV15; cdr3_aa: CATRNGGFPYEQYF
j_call: TRBJ1-2; v_call: TRBV18; cdr3_aa: CASSVTKSGENGYTF
j_call: TRBJ2-1; v_call: TRBV4-1; cdr3_aa: CASRPPGRDPNRNEQFF
j_call: TRBJ1-2; v_call: TRBV6-8; cdr3_aa: CASQAQNNYGYTF
j_call: TRBJ2-3; v_call: TRBV6-8; cdr3_aa: CASSRPSGGATDTQYF
j_call: TRBJ2-3; v_call: TRBV11-3; cdr3_aa: CASSPGRGAGDTQYF
j_call: TRBJ1-4; v_call: TRBV28; cdr3_aa: CASSLGQDNEKLFF
j_call: TRBJ1-2; v_call: TRBV6-8; cdr3_aa: CASTTGGTGYHGYTF
j_call: TRBJ1-1; v_call: TRBV6-8; cdr3_aa: CASRTEGATAFF
j_call: TRBJ1-2; v_call: TRBV14; cdr3_aa: CASSHSGGPRGYTF
j_call: TRBJ2-1; v_call: TRBV1; cdr3_aa: CASSQDINRWNEQFF
j_call: TRBJ1-1; v_call: TRBV5-1; cdr3_aa: CASSSQGARTEAFF
j_call: TRBJ1-2; v_call: TRBV6-8; cdr3_aa: CASNSGRLGGYTF
j_call: TRBJ1-1; v_call: TRBV6-8; cdr3_aa: CASRLDGLSNTEAFF
j_call: TRBJ1-1; v_call: TRBV19; cdr3_aa: CASTYGGQALTEAFF
j_call: TRBJ2-7; v_call: TRBV30; cdr3_aa: CAWRGNSYEQYF
j_call: TRBJ2-2; v_call: TRBV6-8; cdr3_aa: CATGQGLTGELFF
j_call: TRBJ1-1; v_call: TRBV10-2; cdr3_aa: CASKQGNTEAFF
j_call: TRBJ2-3; v_call: TRBV6-8; cdr3_aa: CASSGRGQGVDTQYF
j_call: TRBJ1-4; v_call: TRBV2; cdr3_aa: CASSVGTLNEKLFF
j_call: TRBJ1-5; v_call: TRBV19; cdr3_aa: CASSIDTGVHQPQHF
j_call: TRBJ2-6; v_call: TRBV28; cdr3_aa: CASSDSGANVLTF
j_call: TRBJ1-1; v_call: TRBV6-8; cdr3_aa: CASSYEGSTEAFF
j_call: TRBJ2-1; v_call: TRBV11-3; cdr3_aa: CASSLRGGDSYNEQFF
j_call: TRBJ2-2; v_call: TRBV28; cdr3_aa: CASSPTPYSTRSNTGELFF
j_call: TRBJ1-1; v_call: TRBV19; cdr3_aa: CASSFQSSGVAFF
j_call: TRBJ1-1; v_call: TRBV25-1; cdr3_aa: CASSEDRELNTEAFF
j_call: TRBJ1-4; v_call: TRBV6-9; cdr3_aa: CASILTGIATNEKLFF
j_call: TRBJ1-5; v_call: TRBV6-9; cdr3_aa: CASSYTAGWTQPQHF
j_call: TRBJ2-1; v_call: TRBV23-1; cdr3_aa: CASSPSPGSGGGSYNEQFF
j_call: TRBJ2-2; v_call: TRBV5-1; cdr3_aa: CASSPPGRGPNTGELFF
j_call: TRBJ1-4; v_call: TRBV5-1; cdr3_aa: CASSLAADRGEKLFF
j_call: TRBJ2-3; v_call: TRBV6-8; cdr3_aa: CASSYHGTQSTDTQYF
j_call: TRBJ2-5; v_call: TRBV28; cdr3_aa: CASSFWDQETQYF